This TCR beta chain is drawn from a study of human T cells and chemical hapten exposure (dated by TCRdb to the early 2020s). As for the study more broadly: For sensitization, 2% DPC in acetone was applied to a roughly 2 cm by roughly 2 cm area of upper inner arm skin. Libraries were combined into a pool for sequencing, and differences in TCR yield between samples came mainly from small differences in library volumes within the pool. Patients additionally received weekly therapeutic DPC doses to the scalp throughout the approximately 25-week study period. Patch testing was done on the upper back using Finn chambers containing 0.01% DPC, and results were scored after 6 days according to International Contact Dermatitis Research Group standards. Blood samples were taken from patients before sensitization (week 0) and then at 2, 6 and about 24 weeks after DPC sensitization. This study followed changes in the peripheral blood TCR repertoire in vivo during primary and secondary sensitization of alopecia patients to the hapten diphenylcyclopropenone (DPC). The patient cohort, mostly female, included alopecia areata with under or over 50% scalp involvement, alopecia totalis and alopecia universalis. Twenty-nine alopecia patients gave blood for TCR sequencing at one to four time points (pre-sensitization, 2, 6 and 24 weeks). Points the paper makes about the study in general: Repeated subsampling changed both the strength of the expansion versus patch-test correlation and the threshold at which the correlation became significant. Because every patient had alopecia, a presumed autoimmune disease, the patients' immune response might differ from that of healthy individuals. DPC sensitization did not change the number of TCRs with a frequency above 1 in 1000, and there was no evidence of changes in global repertoire structure. Expanded TCRs formed significantly more large CDR3 similarity clusters than pre-sensitization or healthy control sets, consistent with antigen-driven responses. Patch test score correlated positively with the number of PT1 expanded TCRs, reaching significance at thresholds 8, 16 and 32 but not at 4.

The time point label corresponds to: pre-sensitization, week 0. The intended sense of this specimen's treatment or condition label: therapeutic diphenylcyclopropenone sensitization with weekly scalp DPC. At every patch-test visit, the blood draw took place before the patch test was put on. Patients were considered eligible if aged 18 to 70, diagnosed with alopecia and deemed suitable for DPC therapy, and patients were excluded if pregnant. Total RNA was extracted from unfractionated whole blood collected in Tempus Blood RNA tubes. This clonotype has ten or more counts. Its antigen is unknown. Base qualities are not provided; no much larger clone lies one nucleotide away. The library was obtained by RACE. The instrument was a NextSeq 500. Library preparation attached unique molecular identifiers to individual cDNA molecules for quantitative, reproducible TCR counting. From each blood RNA sample, both TCR alpha and TCR beta chains were sequenced. Concerning the study's data processing: A median of approximately 96,000 TCRs per sample was observed, with a range of roughly 20,000 to 750,000. The Decombinator software suite was used to annotate the V, J and CDR3 of the TCR reads. To make PS versus PT1 abundance plots, every sample was subsampled to the same number of TCRs (28,000). TCRs were defined as expanded if absent before sensitization and observed at least eight times at the 2-week time point. TCRdb redid the processing of the public reads, applying fastp at Q25 and MiXCR, and retained in-frame beta chains. Merged by CDR3 protein, the rows form single entries marked with the most common genes and DNA. TCRdb's processing, not the authors' own work, is the source of the V and J calls. This sample gives around 330,000 distinct CDR3 sequences in total; about 5% of them show up just once. The top ten clonotypes cover over 7% of the sample.

Specimen: whole blood, collected in connection with sensitization to the hapten diphenylcyclopropenone (DPC). The receptor was derived from a woman in her late teens or twenties with alopecia areata. Some clones in this sample may be carry-over from other donors' samples.

The DNA sequence is TGTGCCAGCAGCCAGGCCACAAATTTCAGGGCTGGGGCCAACGTCCTGACTTTC. Its coded protein is CASSQATNFRAGANVLTF. The rearrangement combines TRBV4-2 with TRBJ2-6; TRBD1 is a weak D gene call, 5 bases matching. V loses 3 bases, J loses 2 bases, and the germline ends lie 17 bases apart. The cysteine opens and the phenylalanine closes a CDR3 of 18 amino acids. Only the CDR3 region is kept as DNA, spanning 54 bases read in frame from base 1. CDR1 and CDR2, per the germline V gene, are LGHNA and YNFKEQ.